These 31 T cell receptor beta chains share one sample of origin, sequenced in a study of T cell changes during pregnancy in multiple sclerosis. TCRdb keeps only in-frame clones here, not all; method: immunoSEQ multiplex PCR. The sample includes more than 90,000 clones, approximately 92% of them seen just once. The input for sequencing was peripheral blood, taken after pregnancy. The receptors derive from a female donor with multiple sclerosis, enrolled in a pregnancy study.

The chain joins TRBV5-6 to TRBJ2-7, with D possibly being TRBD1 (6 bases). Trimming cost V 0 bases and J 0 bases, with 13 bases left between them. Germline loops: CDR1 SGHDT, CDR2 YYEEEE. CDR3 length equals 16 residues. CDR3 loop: CASSLVVQGDSYEQYF. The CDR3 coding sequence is TGTGCCAGCAGCTTGGTGGTACAGGGCGACTCCTACGAGCAGTACTTC.

As DNA, the CDR3 is TGTGCCAGCAGTTTATTTGCGGGAGTGGGAAATGAGCAGTTCTTC. Translated, it gives CASSLFAGVGNEQFF. This rearrangement joins TRBV27 to TRBJ2-1, with TRBD2 matching 7 bases. Trimming cost V 1 base and J 7 bases; bases outside gene matches: 7. Germline values: CDR1 MNHEY, CDR2 SMNVEV (reference sequence). The CDR3 has 15 residues.

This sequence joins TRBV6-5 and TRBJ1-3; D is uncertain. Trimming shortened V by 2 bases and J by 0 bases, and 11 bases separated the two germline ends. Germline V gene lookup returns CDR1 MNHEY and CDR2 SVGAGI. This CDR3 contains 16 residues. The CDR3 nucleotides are TGTGCCAGCAGTTACGGTCGGAGCGTCTCTGGAAACACCATATATTTT. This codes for CASSYGRSVSGNTIYF.

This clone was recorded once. This CDR3 reads CAISAGGPTPDTQYF. CDR3 nucleotides: TGTGCCATCAGTGCAGGGGGGCCAACTCCGGATACGCAGTATTTT. The V and J genes are TRBV10-3 and TRBJ2-3; weak D call: TRBD1 (7 bases). CDR3 size: 15 residues. From germline, CDR1 is ENHRY and CDR2 SYGVKD. V lost 4 bases, J lost 6 bases, and 17 bases lay in between.

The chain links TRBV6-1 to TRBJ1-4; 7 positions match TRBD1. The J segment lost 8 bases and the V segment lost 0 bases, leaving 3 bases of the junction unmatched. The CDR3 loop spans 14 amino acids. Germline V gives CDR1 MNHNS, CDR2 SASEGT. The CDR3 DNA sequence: TGTGCCAGCAGTGAAGCAGGGGGCGCGGAAAAACTGTTTTTT. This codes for CASSEAGGAEKLFF.

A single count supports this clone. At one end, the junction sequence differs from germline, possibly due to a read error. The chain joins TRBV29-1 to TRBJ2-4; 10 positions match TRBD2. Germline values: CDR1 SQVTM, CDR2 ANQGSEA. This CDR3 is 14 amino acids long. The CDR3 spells CSVVLAGAQNIQYF. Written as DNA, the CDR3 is TGCAGCGTCGTCCTAGCGGGAGCCCAAAACATTCAGTACTTC.

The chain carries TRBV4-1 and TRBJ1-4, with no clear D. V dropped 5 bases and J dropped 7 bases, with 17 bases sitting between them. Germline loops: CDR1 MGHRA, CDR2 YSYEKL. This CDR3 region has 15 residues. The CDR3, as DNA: TGCGCCAGCAGCGGCGCAGACGTTGGAGGTGAAAAACTGTTTTTT. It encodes CASSGADVGGEKLFF.

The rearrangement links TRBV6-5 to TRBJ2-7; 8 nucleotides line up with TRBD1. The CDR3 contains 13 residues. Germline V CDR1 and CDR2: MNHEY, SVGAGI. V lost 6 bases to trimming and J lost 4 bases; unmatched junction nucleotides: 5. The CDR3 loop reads CASSRTGTYEQYF. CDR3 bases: TGTGCCAGCAGCCGGACAGGGACGTACGAGCAGTACTTC.

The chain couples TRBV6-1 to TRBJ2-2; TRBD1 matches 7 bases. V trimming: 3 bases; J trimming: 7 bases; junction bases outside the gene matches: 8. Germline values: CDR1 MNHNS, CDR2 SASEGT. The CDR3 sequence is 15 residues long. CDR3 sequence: CASSELQGYHGELFF. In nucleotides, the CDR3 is TGTGCCAGCAGTGAGTTACAGGGGTACCACGGGGAGCTGTTTTTT.

The CDR3 reads CASSNTSGRGYEQYF. The CDR3 DNA sequence: TGTGCCAGCAGCAATACTAGCGGGAGGGGGTACGAGCAGTACTTC. The chain recombines TRBV7-9 with TRBJ2-7; the match to TRBD2 covers 13 bases. V lost 5 bases, J lost 4 bases, and 5 bases stayed unmatched. Germline V gene data show CDR1 as SEHNR and CDR2 as FQNEAQ (reference sequence). CDR3 size: 15 residues.

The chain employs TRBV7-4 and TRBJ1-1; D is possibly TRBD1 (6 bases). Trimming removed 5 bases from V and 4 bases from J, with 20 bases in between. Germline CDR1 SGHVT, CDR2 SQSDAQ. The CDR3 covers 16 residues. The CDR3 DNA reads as TGTGCCAGCAGCCCCCGGGGGGGGGCTGTTAGCACTGAAGCTTTCTTT. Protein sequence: CASSPRGGAVSTEAFF.

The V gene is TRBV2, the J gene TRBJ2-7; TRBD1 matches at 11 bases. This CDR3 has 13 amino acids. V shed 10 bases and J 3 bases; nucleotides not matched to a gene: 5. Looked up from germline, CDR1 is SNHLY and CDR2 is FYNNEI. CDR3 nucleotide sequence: TGTGCCACCCGGGACAGGGGGTACTACGAGCAGTACTTC. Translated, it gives CATRDRGYYEQYF.

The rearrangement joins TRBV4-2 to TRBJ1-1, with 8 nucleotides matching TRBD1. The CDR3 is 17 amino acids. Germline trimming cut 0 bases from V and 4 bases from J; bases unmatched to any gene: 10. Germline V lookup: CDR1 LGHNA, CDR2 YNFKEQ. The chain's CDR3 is CASSQDRQGTRVTEAFF. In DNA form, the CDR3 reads TGTGCCAGCAGCCAAGACAGACAGGGGACGCGCGTCACTGAAGCTTTCTTT.

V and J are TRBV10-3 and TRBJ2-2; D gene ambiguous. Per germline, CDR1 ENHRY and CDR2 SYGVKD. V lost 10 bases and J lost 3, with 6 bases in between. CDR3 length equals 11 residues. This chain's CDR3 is CATTDTGELFF. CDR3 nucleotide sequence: TGTGCCACCACAGACACCGGGGAGCTGTTTTTT.

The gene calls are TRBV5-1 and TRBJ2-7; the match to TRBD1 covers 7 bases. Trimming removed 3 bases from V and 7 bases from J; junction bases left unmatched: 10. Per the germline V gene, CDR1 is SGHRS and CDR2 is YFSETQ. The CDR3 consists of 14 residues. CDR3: CASSSGQPLGEQYF. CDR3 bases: TGCGCCAGCAGCTCGGGACAGCCCCTTGGGGAGCAGTACTTC.

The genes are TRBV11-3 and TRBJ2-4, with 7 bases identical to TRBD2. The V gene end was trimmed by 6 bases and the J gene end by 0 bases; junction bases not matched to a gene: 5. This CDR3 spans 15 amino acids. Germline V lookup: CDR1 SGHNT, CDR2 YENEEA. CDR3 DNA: TGTGCCAGCAGGGCCGGGACTATAGCCAAAAACATTCAGTACTTC. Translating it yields CASRAGTIAKNIQYF.

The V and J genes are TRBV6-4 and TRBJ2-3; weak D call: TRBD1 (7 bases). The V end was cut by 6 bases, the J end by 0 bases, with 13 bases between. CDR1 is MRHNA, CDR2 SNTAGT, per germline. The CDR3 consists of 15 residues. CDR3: CASSPAGQSTDTQYF. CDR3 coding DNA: TGTGCCAGCAGCCCGGCGGGACAGAGCACAGATACGCAGTATTTT.

The CDR3 nucleotides are TGTGCCAGCAGCTATACAGGGGATACGGCCTACGAGCAGTACTTC. It codes for CASSYTGDTAYEQYF. This chain links TRBV7-4 with TRBJ2-7, with 7 bases aligning to TRBD1. Germline V lookup: CDR1 SGHVT, CDR2 SQSDAQ. V shed 4 bases, J shed 2 bases, and the junction held 8 bases outside the gene matches. The CDR3 is made up of 15 amino acids.

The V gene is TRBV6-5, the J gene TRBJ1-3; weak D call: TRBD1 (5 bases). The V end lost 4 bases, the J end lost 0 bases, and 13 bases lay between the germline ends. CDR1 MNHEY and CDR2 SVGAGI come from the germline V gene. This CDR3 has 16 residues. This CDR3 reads CASSSNQGSSGNTIYF. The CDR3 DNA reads TGTGCCAGCAGTTCGAACCAGGGAAGCTCTGGAAACACCATATATTTT.

CDR3 in amino acids: CASSYRQSSNYGYTF. CDR3 bases: TGTGCCAGCAGTTACCGACAGTCCTCTAACTATGGCTACACCTTC. This sequence joins TRBV6-6 and TRBJ1-2; a possible D gene is TRBD1 (5 bases). The V gene lost 2 bases and the J gene lost 0 bases, with 10 bases spanning the gap. There are 15 residues in the CDR3. Germline CDR1 and CDR2: MNHNY and SVGAGI (reference sequence).

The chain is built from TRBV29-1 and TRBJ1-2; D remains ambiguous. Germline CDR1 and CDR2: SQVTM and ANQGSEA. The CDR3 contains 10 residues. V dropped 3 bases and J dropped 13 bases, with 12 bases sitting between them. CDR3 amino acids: CSVEGVRFTF. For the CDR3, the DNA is TGCAGCGTTGAGGGAGTCAGGTTCACCTTC.

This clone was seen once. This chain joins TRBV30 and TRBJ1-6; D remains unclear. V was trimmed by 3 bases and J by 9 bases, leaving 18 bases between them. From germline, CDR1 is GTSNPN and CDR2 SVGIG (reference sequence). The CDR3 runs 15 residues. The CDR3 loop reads CAWSAVHGVGSPLHF. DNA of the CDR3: TGTGCCTGGAGCGCCGTGCACGGGGTTGGTTCACCCCTCCACTTT.

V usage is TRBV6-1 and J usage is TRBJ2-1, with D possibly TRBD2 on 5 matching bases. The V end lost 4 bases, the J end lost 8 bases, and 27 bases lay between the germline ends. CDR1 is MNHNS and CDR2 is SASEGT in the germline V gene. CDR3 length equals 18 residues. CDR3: CASSGSAGGTSHGDEQFF. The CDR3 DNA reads TGTGCCAGCAGTGGGTCTGCGGGTGGAACCTCCCATGGGGATGAGCAGTTCTTC.

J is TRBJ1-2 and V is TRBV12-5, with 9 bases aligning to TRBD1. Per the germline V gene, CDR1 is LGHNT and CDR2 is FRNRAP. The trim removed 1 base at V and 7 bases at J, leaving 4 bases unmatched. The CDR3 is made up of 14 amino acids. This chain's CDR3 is CASGLGDRASGYTF. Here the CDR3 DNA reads TGTGCTAGTGGTTTGGGGGACAGGGCCTCTGGCTACACCTTC.

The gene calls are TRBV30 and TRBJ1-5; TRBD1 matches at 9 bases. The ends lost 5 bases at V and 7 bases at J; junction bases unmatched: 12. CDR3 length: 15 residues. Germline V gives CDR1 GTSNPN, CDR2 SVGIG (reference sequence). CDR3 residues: CAWATGTGTRQPQHF. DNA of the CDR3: TGTGCCTGGGCAACCGGGACAGGGACGAGGCAGCCCCAGCATTTT.

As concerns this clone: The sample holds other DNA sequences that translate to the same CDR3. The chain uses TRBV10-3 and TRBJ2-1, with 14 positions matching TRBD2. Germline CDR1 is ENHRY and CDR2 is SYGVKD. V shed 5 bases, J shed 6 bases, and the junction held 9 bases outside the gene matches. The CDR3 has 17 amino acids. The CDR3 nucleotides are TGTGCCATCAGTTCCCGCCCGGGACTAGCGGGAGCCAATGAGCAGTTCTTC. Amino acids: CAISSRPGLAGANEQFF.

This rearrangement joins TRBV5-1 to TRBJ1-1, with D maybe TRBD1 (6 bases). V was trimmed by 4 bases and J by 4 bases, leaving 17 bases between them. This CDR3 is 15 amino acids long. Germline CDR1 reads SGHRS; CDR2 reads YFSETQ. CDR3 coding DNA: TGCGCCAGCAGCCCACAGGGTCAGGGAGCCACTGAAGCTTTCTTT. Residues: CASSPQGQGATEAFF.

The CDR3 DNA is TGTGCCAGCAGCTTTCTTCACGGGGGTAGCACAGATACGCAGTATTTT. Residues: CASSFLHGGSTDTQYF. The V call is TRBV7-6, the J call TRBJ2-3, with a weak D call TRBD2 (6 bases). The CDR3 length is 16 residues. Trimming stripped 3 bases from V and 0 bases from J, with 13 bases between. In germline, CDR1 is SGHVS, CDR2 FNYEAQ.

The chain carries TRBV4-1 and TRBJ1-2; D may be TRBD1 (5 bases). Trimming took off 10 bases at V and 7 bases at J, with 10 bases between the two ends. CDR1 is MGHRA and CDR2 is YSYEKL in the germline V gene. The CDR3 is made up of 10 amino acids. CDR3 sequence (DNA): TGCGCCACCGGGGACTCTGGCTACACCTTC. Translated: CATGDSGYTF.

Written as DNA, the CDR3 is TGCGCCAGCAGCAGGGACAGGGGCGATGGCTACACCTTC. Translation gives CASSRDRGDGYTF. The chain combines TRBV10-2 with TRBJ1-2; TRBD1 aligns across 10 bases. Per the germline V gene, CDR1 is WSHSY and CDR2 is SAAADI. The CDR3 sequence is 13 residues long. J lost 6 bases, V lost 6 bases, and 4 bases had no gene match.

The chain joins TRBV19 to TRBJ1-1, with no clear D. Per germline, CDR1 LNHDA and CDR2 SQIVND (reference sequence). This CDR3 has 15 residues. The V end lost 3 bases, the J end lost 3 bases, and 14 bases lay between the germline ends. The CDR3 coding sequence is TGTGCCAGTAGTATCCTCTCGGGTGTTTACACTGAAGCTTTCTTT. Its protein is CASSILSGVYTEAFF.